A selection of T cell receptor beta chains follows, all from one sample in a study of blood T cell repertoires in COVID-19. Generated by immunoSEQ multiplex PCR, the TCRdb table keeps only in-frame clones and is missing some. The sample has roughly 220,000 clones, less than 90% seen once. Sequenced: peripheral blood. Source of these receptors: a woman aged 55-69 years who had recovered from COVID-19. The CDR3 runs from the conserved cysteine through the conserved F or W. Each record gives: V gene, clone size, D gene, J gene, CDR3 length, CDR3 protein, CDR3 DNA. The D gene is left open where the match is weak. Expanded clones are given a class, and other clones once, few, many or no size at all.

TRBV18	NA	NA	TRBJ1-1	13	CASSPSVNTEAFF	TGTGCCAGCTCACCCTCGGTGAACACTGAAGCTTTCTTT
TRBV29-1	NA	NA	TRBJ2-3	12	CSVEAPGDTQYF	TGCAGCGTTGAAGCTCCGGGAGATACGCAGTATTTT
TRBV2	NA	NA	TRBJ1-5	14	CASSLFGSNQPQHF	TGTGCCAGCAGTCTGTTCGGGAGCAATCAGCCCCAGCATTTT
TRBV4-2	few	TRBD2	TRBJ2-2	16	CASSHWTSGNTGELFF	TGTGCCAGCAGCCATTGGACTAGCGGGAACACCGGGGAGCTGTTTTTT
TRBV5-4	NA	NA	TRBJ2-2	18	CASSLRSTGPRGTGELFF	TGTGCCAGCAGCTTGAGAAGTACAGGCCCTCGTGGCACCGGGGAGCTGTTTTTT
TRBV20-1	NA	NA	TRBJ1-1	13	CSASRLLDTEAFF	TGCAGTGCTAGTCGTCTCTTAGACACTGAAGCTTTCTTT
TRBV19	NA	TRBD1	TRBJ2-7	13	CASRGTGVNEQYF	TGTGCCAGTCGGGGGACAGGGGTTAACGAGCAGTACTTC
TRBV2	NA	NA	TRBJ1-5	15	CASSADRNSNQPQHF	TGTGCCAGCAGTGCCGACAGAAATAGCAATCAGCCCCAGCATTTT
TRBV6-6	NA	NA	TRBJ2-2	15	CASSYSSGRGKELFF	TGTGCCAGCAGTTACTCGAGTGGACGGGGAAAGGAGCTGTTTTTT
TRBV7-8	NA	TRBD1	TRBJ1-2	15	CASSTDPTGVNGYTF	TGTGCCAGCAGCACCGACCCGACAGGGGTGAATGGCTACACCTTC
TRBV7-9	few	NA	TRBJ1-1	13	CASSLEQDTEAFF	TGTGCCAGCAGCTTAGAACAGGATACTGAAGCTTTCTTT
TRBV7-7	NA	TRBD2	TRBJ2-5	17	CASSLAVSGGARETQYF	TGTGCTAGCAGCTTAGCGGTTAGCGGGGGGGCAAGAGAGACCCAGTACTTC
TRBV6-1	NA	NA	TRBJ1-1	15	CASSEMIGGNTEAFF	TGTGCCAGCAGTGAAATGATAGGAGGGAACACTGAAGCTTTCTTT
TRBV7-9	NA	TRBD2	TRBJ2-6	16	CASSLGGGPGANVLTF	TGTGCCAGCAGCTTAGGGGGAGGGCCTGGGGCCAACGTCCTGACTTTC
TRBV21-1	NA	NA	TRBJ2-3	16	CASSTSSGGRADTQYF	TGTGCCAGCAGCACTTCTAGCGGGGGAAGGGCAGATACGCAGTATTTT
TRBV18	few	TRBD1	TRBJ2-3	17	CASSPSGTGKTPDTQYF	TGTGCCAGCTCACCTTCCGGGACAGGGAAGACTCCAGATACGCAGTATTTT
TRBV12-5	NA	TRBD1	TRBJ1-5	16	CASGPPGQGASQPQHF	TGTGCTAGTGGTCCCCCGGGACAGGGGGCTTCTCAGCCCCAGCATTTT
TRBV27	NA	TRBD1	TRBJ1-2	14	CASRPYRGYYGYTF	TGTGCCAGCAGGCCGTACAGGGGCTACTATGGCTACACCTTC
TRBV5-4	NA	TRBD2	TRBJ2-3	15	CASSGGGRSTDTQYF	TGTGCCAGCAGCGGCGGGGGGCGGAGCACAGATACGCAGTATTTT
TRBV7-9	NA	NA	TRBJ2-7	14	CASSAGILSYEQYF	TGTGCCAGCAGCGCAGGGATCCTCTCCTACGAGCAGTACTTC
TRBV19	NA	TRBD1	TRBJ2-7	15	CASSTTGQGPYEQYF	TGTGCCAGTAGTACCACGGGACAGGGCCCCTACGAGCAGTACTTC
TRBV9	NA	NA	TRBJ2-1	13	CASSPLVDGGQFF	TGTGCCAGCAGCCCACTAGTGGACGGCGGACAGTTCTTC
TRBV7-2	NA	NA	TRBJ1-6	16	CASSPPGGRANSPLHF	TGTGCCAGCAGCCCTCCTGGTGGCAGGGCTAATTCACCCCTCCACTTT
TRBV9	NA	TRBD1	TRBJ1-6	14	CASSVDRGYSPLHF	TGTGCCAGCAGCGTAGACAGGGGGTATTCACCCCTCCACTTT
TRBV6-6	once	TRBD1	TRBJ2-2	14	CASQDRANTGELFF	TGTGCCAGCCAGGACAGGGCTAACACCGGGGAGCTGTTTTTT
TRBV19	NA	TRBD2	TRBJ2-3	19	CASSIPIRRGGVGTDTQYF	TGTGCCAGTAGTATTCCTATAAGGCGGGGGGGCGTGGGGACAGATACGCAGTATTTT
TRBV6-5	few	TRBD1	TRBJ1-6	14	CASRRQGLPEPLHF	TGTGCCAGCAGGCGACAGGGCCTGCCAGAGCCCCTCCACTTT
TRBV5-4	once	NA	TRBJ1-2	18	CASSGGGTAEKINYGYTF	TGTGCCAGCAGCGGGGGGGGGACTGCCGAAAAAATTAACTATGGCTACACCTTC
TRBV6-1	NA	NA	TRBJ1-3	14	CASSEGGTGNTIYF	TGTGCCAGCAGTGAAGGAGGGACTGGAAACACCATATATTTT
TRBV30	NA	NA	TRBJ2-3	17	CAWSVSGAGVRTDTQYF	TGTGCCTGGAGTGTAAGTGGGGCAGGGGTCAGGACAGATACGCAGTATTTT
TRBV10-2	NA	TRBD2	TRBJ2-7	13	CASSPGRGWEQYF	TGCGCCAGCAGTCCCGGGAGGGGTTGGGAGCAGTACTTC
TRBV7-6	NA	NA	TRBJ2-7	15	CASSFLQGPPYEQYF	TGTGCCAGCAGCTTTCTACAGGGACCCCCCTACGAGCAGTACTTC
TRBV13	NA	NA	TRBJ1-3	15	CASSPRGYPGNTIYF	TGTGCCAGCAGCCCCAGGGGATACCCTGGAAACACCATATATTTT
TRBV7-9	NA	NA	TRBJ2-5	16	CASSRGLGLVSETQYF	TGTGCCAGCAGCCGAGGTTTAGGCTTAGTATCAGAGACCCAGTACTTC
TRBV7-3	NA	TRBD1	TRBJ1-2	14	CASSQGQGDYGYTF	TGTGCCAGCAGTCAAGGCCAGGGGGACTATGGCTACACCTTC
TRBV7-2	NA	NA	TRBJ2-5	15	CASSLLGDLQETQYF	TGTGCCAGCAGCCTATTGGGCGACCTGCAAGAGACCCAGTACTTC
TRBV20-1	NA	NA	TRBJ2-5	11	CSVPREETQYF	TGCAGTGTACCCAGGGAAGAGACCCAGTACTTC
TRBV11-2	NA	NA	TRBJ2-7	14	CASSLDRLAYEQYF	TGTGCCAGCAGCTTAGATAGGTTAGCATACGAGCAGTACTTC
TRBV27	NA	NA	TRBJ1-1	13	CASSFRQNTEAFF	TGTGCCAGCAGTTTTCGACAGAACACTGAAGCTTTCTTT
TRBV4-1	NA	TRBD2	TRBJ2-1	15	CASSQDSTSAGEQFF	TGCGCCAGCAGCCAAGACAGCACTAGCGCCGGTGAGCAGTTCTTC
TRBV5-1	NA	NA	TRBJ2-4	14	CASSLGAAGNIQYF	TGCGCCAGCAGCCTTGGGGCAGCCGGAAACATTCAGTACTTC
TRBV11-2	once	TRBD2	TRBJ2-3	15	CASSFGGVGTDTQYF	TGTGCCAGCAGCTTCGGGGGGGTCGGCACAGATACGCAGTATTTT
TRBV2	once	NA	TRBJ2-3	13	CASSIAPTDTQYF	TGTGCCAGCAGTATAGCGCCTACAGATACGCAGTATTTT
TRBV5-1	NA	TRBD2	TRBJ2-1	17	CASSLAPSGESYNEQFF	TGCGCCAGCAGCTTGGCTCCTAGCGGGGAGTCCTACAATGAGCAGTTCTTC
TRBV3-1/TRBV3-2	few	NA	TRBJ1-5	15	CASSPGDTRTQPQHF	TGTGCCAGCAGCCCCGGGGACACGAGGACTCAGCCCCAGCATTTT